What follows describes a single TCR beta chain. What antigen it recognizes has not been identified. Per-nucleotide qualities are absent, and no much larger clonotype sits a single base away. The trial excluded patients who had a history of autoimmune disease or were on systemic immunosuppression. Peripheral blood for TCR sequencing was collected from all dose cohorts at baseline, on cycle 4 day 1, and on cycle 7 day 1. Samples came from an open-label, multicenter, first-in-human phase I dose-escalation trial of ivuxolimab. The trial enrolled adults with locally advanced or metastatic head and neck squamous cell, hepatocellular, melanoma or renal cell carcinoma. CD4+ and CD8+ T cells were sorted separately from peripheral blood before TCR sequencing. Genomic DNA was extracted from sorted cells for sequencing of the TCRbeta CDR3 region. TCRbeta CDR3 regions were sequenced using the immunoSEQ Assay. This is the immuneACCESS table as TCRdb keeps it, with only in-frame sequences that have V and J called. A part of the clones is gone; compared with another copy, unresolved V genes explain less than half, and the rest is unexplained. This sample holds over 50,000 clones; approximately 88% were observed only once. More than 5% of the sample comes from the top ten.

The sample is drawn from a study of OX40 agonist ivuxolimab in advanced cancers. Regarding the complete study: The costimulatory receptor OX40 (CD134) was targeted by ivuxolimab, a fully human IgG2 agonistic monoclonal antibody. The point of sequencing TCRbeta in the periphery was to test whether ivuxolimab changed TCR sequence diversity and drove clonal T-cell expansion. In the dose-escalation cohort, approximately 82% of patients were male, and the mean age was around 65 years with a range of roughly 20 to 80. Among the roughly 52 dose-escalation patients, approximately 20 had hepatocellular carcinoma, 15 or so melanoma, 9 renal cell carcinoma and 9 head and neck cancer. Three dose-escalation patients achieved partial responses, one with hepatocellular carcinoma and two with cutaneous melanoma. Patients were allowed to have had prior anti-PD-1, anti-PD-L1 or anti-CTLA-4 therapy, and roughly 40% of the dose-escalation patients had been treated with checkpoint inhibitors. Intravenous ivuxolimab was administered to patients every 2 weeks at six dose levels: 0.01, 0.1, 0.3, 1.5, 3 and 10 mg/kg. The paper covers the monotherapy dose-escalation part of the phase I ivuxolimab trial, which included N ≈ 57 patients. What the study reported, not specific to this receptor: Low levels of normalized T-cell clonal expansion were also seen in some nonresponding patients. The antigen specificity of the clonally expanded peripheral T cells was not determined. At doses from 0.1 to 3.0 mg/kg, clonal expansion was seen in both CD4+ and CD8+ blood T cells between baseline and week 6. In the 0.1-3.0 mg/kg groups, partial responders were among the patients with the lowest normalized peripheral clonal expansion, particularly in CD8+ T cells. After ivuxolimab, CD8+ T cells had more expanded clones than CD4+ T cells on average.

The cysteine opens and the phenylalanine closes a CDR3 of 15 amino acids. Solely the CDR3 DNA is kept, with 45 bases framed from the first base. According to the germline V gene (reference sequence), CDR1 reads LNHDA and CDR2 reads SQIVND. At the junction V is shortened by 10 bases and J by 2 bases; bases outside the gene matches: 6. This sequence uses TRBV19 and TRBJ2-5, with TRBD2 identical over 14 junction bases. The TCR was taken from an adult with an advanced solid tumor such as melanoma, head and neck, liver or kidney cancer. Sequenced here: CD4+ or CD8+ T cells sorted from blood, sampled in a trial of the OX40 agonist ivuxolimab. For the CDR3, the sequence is CATGTSGGPQETQYF. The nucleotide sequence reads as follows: TGTGCCACAGGGACTAGCGGGGGCCCACAAGAGACCCAGTACTTC. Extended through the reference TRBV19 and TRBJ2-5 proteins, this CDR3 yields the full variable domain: DGGITQSPKYLFRKEGQNVTLSCEQNLNHDAMYWYRQDPGQGLRLIYYSQIVNDFQKGDIAEGYSVSREKKESFPLTVTSAQKNPTAFYLCATGTSGGPQETQYFGPGTRLLVL.